The 30 T cell receptor beta chains given below trace back to one sample, sequenced in a study of human CD8 memory T cell subsets. The TCR beta sequencing libraries came from UMI-labeled 5' RACE. TCRdb re-called the 5' RACE reads and shows each CDR3 protein once, DNA omitted. This sample's table has some 11,000 distinct CDR3 sequences. What was sequenced was CD8+ T cells from PBMCs. Receptors originate from a human donor in good health.

This chain uses TRBV29-1 with TRBJ1-2. CDR1 and CDR2 from the germline V gene are SQVTM and ANQGSEA. The CDR3 consists of 13 residues. CDR3 sequence: CSVDKGSAYGYTF.

The chain carries TRBV19 and TRBJ1-2; there is no DNA to check the TCRdb D call of TRBD1. Germline CDR1 is LNHDA and CDR2 is SQIVND (reference sequence). CDR3 size: 13 residues. CDR3: CATKSRVDYGYTF.

The CDR3 loop is CSPGQGDYNEQFF. The chain combines TRBV20-1 with TRBJ2-1; without DNA, the TCRdb call of TRBD1 cannot be checked. CDR1 and CDR2 from the germline V gene are DFQATT and SNEGSKA (reference sequence). The CDR3 runs to 13 residues.

The CDR3 spells CSVEVPGNENYEQYF. V gene TRBV29-1 combines with J gene TRBJ2-7; TCRdb lists TRBD1, though no DNA is available to test this call. The CDR3 totals 15 residues. Germline CDR1 is SQVTM and CDR2 is ANQGSEA.

The gene calls are TRBV3-1 and TRBJ2-1. CDR1 is LGHDT and CDR2 is YNNKEL in the germline V gene (reference sequence). The length of the CDR3 is 16 residues. The CDR3 sequence: CASSQVLTGALNEQFF.

The CDR3 spells CASSQGNTEAFF. J is TRBJ1-1 and V is TRBV6-2 or TRBV6-3; no DNA is available, so the TRBD1 call from TCRdb remains unchecked. The CDR3 sequence is 12 residues long. In germline, CDR1 is MNHEY, CDR2 SVGEGT.

The chain joins TRBV24-1 to TRBJ2-1. Germline-derived CDR1 and CDR2 are KGHDR and SFDVKD. The CDR3 sequence is 16 residues long. The CDR3 is CATSGIPGSSYNEQFF.

V is TRBV11-2 and J is TRBJ2-4. Germline V gives CDR1 SGHAT, CDR2 FQNNGV. The CDR3 consists of 12 residues. This CDR3 is CASRGVKNIQYF.

The CDR3 region is CASSQFLGAGGDTQYF. The chain recombines TRBV4-2 with TRBJ2-3; TCRdb's assignment of TRBD2 cannot be checked, as there is no DNA. CDR3 size: 16 residues. Germline assignment: CDR1 LGHNA and CDR2 YNFKEQ.

In terms of frequency, this clonotype is medium-sized. The V and J genes are TRBV4-1 and TRBJ1-1. In germline, CDR1 is MGHRA, CDR2 YSYEKL. The CDR3 has 12 residues. The CDR3 is CASSQRRTEAFF.

The chain is built from TRBV7-6 and TRBJ2-3; TCRdb's D call, TRBD2, is unchecked because there is no DNA. Germline V gene sequence: CDR1 SGHVS, CDR2 FNYEAQ. The CDR3 consists of 18 residues. The CDR3 loop reads CASSLYVGTSGTTDTQYF.

The chain joins TRBV7-9 to TRBJ2-5; absent DNA, TCRdb's TRBD2 call cannot be checked. The CDR3 is 17 residues long. Germline CDR1 reads SEHNR; CDR2 reads FQNEAQ (reference sequence). CDR3 sequence reads: CASSPGLAPAGSETQYF.

The gene calls are TRBV30 and TRBJ2-1; TCRdb reports TRBD1, a call that lacks DNA to check it against. The length of the CDR3 is 13 residues. CDR1 is GTSNPN and CDR2 is SVGIG in the germline V gene (reference sequence). CDR3 sequence reads: CAWSPGNYNEQFF.

The chain uses TRBV29-1 and TRBJ2-3; the TCRdb D gene call, TRBD1, has no DNA to confirm it. Germline V lookup: CDR1 SQVTM, CDR2 ANQGSEA. The CDR3 consists of 13 residues. CDR3 sequence: CSVGGINTDTQYF.

The chain joins TRBV7-2 to TRBJ2-5; there is no DNA to check the TCRdb D call of TRBD2. The CDR3 has 16 residues. CDR1 and CDR2 (germline): SGHTA, FQGNSA. The CDR3 sequence: CASSLVLAGTQETQYF.

The rearrangement joins TRBV12-3 or TRBV12-4 to TRBJ1-2. The CDR3 runs 15 residues. The CDR3 loop is CASSLDGVQHYGYTF.

The chain couples TRBV20-1 to TRBJ2-1; TCRdb reports TRBD1, a call that lacks DNA to check it against. Per germline, CDR1 DFQATT and CDR2 SNEGSKA (reference sequence). This CDR3 is built from 16 residues. The CDR3 sequence is CSARDQNPLYYNEQFF.

The genes are TRBV29-1 and TRBJ2-3; checking the TCRdb D call of TRBD1 is not possible without DNA. The CDR3 has 15 amino acids. The germline CDR1 and CDR2 sequences are SQVTM and ANQGSEA. This CDR3 reads CSVEAFGRSTDTQYF.

The gene calls are TRBV7-6 and TRBJ2-2; TCRdb's D gene call, TRBD1, goes unchecked for lack of DNA. Germline lookup yields CDR1 SGHVS and CDR2 FNYEAQ. The CDR3 length is 16 residues. The CDR3 protein is CASSLGPGTNTGELFF.

The chain has TRBV11-2 and TRBJ2-7; TCRdb proposes TRBD1, but this gene call is untestable without DNA. The CDR3 sequence is 15 residues long. The germline gives CDR1 SGHAT, CDR2 FQNNGV. CDR3 sequence: CASSLLGRVENEQYF.

The chain uses TRBV4-1 and TRBJ2-7; TCRdb calls TRBD2, which cannot be checked without DNA. This CDR3 is 15 amino acids long. The germline V gene has CDR1 MGHRA and CDR2 YSYEKL. CDR3 in amino acids: CASSELAGEPYEQYF.

The rearrangement uses TRBV14 and TRBJ2-7. Looked up from germline, CDR1 is SGHDN and CDR2 is FVKESK. This CDR3 is built from 15 residues. The CDR3: CASSQDGQWPYEQYF.

The V call is TRBV7-9, the J call TRBJ1-5; as DNA is missing, the TRBD1 call by TCRdb cannot be tested. CDR3 length: 17 residues. Looked up from germline, CDR1 is SEHNR and CDR2 is FQNEAQ (reference sequence). The CDR3 loop is CASSYTRDRNSNQPQHF.

This clonotype is medium-sized (0.01 to 0.1%) by frequency. The V gene is TRBV29-1, the J gene TRBJ1-1; TCRdb lists TRBD1, though no DNA is available to test this call. The CDR3 loop spans 17 amino acids. CDR1 and CDR2 (germline): SQVTM, ANQGSEA. This CDR3 reads CSVDLDRGLMGGTEAFF.

This chain's CDR3 is CSVVSGSRLRSYNEQFF. The J gene is TRBJ2-1, the V gene TRBV29-1; TCRdb's D gene call, TRBD1, goes unchecked for lack of DNA. The CDR3 spans 17 residues. Germline V gives CDR1 SQVTM, CDR2 ANQGSEA.

The chain joins TRBV3-1 to TRBJ2-1; the D call from TCRdb, TRBD2, cannot be confirmed without DNA. This CDR3 is built from 15 residues. The germline gives CDR1 LGHDT, CDR2 YNNKEL (reference sequence). This chain's CDR3 is CASSQVGGGRNEQFF.

The genes are TRBV5-1 and TRBJ2-7; TCRdb lists TRBD1, though no DNA is available to test this call. Germline CDR1 and CDR2: SGHRS and YFSETQ. The CDR3 has 20 amino acids. The CDR3 protein is CASSLKADRGSLKGSYEQYF.

This chain links TRBV20-1 with TRBJ2-1; the D gene TCRdb calls, TRBD2, cannot be checked with no DNA. Germline lookup yields CDR1 DFQATT and CDR2 SNEGSKA (reference sequence). The CDR3 is 15 residues long. The CDR3 region is CSAKTSGAVYNEQFF.

The chain is built from TRBV5-1 and TRBJ2-3; TCRdb selects TRBD2, and the lack of DNA leaves this call unchecked. The CDR3 length is 17 residues. The germline CDR1 and CDR2 sequences are SGHRS and YFSETQ. The CDR3: CASSLVLAGGPTDTQYF.

This chain uses TRBV7-6 with TRBJ2-5. Germline values: CDR1 SGHVS, CDR2 FNYEAQ. The length of the CDR3 is 16 residues. The CDR3 sequence is CASSLARPSFQETQYF.